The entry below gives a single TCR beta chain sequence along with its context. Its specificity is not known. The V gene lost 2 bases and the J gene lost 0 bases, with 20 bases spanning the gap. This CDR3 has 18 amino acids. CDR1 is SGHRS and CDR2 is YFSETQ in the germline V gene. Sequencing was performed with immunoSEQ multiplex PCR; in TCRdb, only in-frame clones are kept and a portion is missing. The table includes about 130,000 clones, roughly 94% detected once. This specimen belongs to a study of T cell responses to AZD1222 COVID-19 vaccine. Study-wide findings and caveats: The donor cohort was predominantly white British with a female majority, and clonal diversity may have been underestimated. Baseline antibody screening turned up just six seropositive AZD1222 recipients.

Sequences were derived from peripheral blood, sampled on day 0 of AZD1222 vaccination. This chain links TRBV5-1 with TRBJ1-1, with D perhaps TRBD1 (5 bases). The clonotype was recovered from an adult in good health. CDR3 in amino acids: CASSFGGSGAVMNTEAFF. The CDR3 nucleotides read TGCGCCAGCAGCTTTGGGGGGTCTGGAGCTGTAATGAACACTGAAGCTTTCTTT. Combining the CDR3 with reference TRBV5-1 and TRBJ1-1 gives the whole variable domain KAGVTQTPRYLIKTRGQQVTLSCSPISGHRSVSWYQQTPGQGLQFLFEYFSETQRNKGNFPGRFSGRQFSNSRSEMNVSTLELGDSALYLCASSFGGSGAVMNTEAFFGQGTRLTVV.